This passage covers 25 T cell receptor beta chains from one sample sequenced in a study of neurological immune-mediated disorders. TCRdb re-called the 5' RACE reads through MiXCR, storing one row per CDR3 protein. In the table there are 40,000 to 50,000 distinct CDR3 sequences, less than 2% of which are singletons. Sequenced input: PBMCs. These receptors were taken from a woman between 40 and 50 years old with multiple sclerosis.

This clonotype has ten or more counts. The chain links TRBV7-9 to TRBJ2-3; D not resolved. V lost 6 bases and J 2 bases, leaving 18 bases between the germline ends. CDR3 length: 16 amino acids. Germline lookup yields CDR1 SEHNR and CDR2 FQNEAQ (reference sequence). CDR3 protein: CASRPPDRLNTDTQYF. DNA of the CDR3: TGTGCCAGCAGGCCCCCGGATCGACTGAACACAGATACGCAGTATTTT.

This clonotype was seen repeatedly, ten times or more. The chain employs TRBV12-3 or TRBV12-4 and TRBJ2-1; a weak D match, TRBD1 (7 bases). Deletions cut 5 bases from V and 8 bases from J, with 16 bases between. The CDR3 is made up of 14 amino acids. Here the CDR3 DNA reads TGTGCCAGCAGTCTCGGGGGACAGTGGGATGAGCAGTTCTTC. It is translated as CASSLGGQWDEQFF.

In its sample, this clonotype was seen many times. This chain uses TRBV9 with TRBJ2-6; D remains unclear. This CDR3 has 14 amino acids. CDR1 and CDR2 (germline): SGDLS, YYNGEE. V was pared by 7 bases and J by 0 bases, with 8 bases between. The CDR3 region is CASGPNSGANVLTF. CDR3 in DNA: TGTGCCAGCGGCCCAAACTCTGGGGCCAACGTCCTGACTTTC.

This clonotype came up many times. DNA for the CDR3: TGTGCCAGCAGTTTAAGAGGAGCGGTCCTGAACTATGGCTACACCTTC. Translation: CASSLRGAVLNYGYTF. J is TRBJ1-2 and V is TRBV12-3 or TRBV12-4; the D is unclear. This CDR3 has 16 amino acids. V shed 2 bases and J shed 2 bases, with 15 bases lying between them.

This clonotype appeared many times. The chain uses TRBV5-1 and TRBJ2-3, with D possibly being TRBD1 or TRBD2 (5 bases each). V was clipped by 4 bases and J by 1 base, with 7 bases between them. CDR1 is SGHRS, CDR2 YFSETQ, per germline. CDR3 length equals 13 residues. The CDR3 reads CASSEGRTDTQYF. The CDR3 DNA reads TGCGCCAGCAGCGAGGGACGCACAGATACGCAGTATTTT.

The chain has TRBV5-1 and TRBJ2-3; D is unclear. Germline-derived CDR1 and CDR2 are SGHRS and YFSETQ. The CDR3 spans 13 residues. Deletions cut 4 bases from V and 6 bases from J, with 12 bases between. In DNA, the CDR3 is TGCGCCAGCAGCGGTGAGGCCCCTGATACGCAGTATTTT. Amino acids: CASSGEAPDTQYF.

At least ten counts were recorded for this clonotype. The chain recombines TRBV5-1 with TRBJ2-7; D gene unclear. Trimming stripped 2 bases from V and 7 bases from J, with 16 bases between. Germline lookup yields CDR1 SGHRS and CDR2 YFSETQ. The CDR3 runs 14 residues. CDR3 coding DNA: TGCGCCAGCAGCTTAGGCAGCCTCATCGGTGAGCAGTACTTC. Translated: CASSLGSLIGEQYF.

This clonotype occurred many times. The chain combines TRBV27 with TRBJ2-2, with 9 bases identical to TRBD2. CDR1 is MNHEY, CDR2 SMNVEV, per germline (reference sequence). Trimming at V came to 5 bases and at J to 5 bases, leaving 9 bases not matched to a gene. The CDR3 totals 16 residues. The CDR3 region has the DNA TGTGCCAGCAGTCCCTGGGGTAGCGGGGGAACCGGGGAGCTGTTTTTT. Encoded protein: CASSPWGSGGTGELFF.

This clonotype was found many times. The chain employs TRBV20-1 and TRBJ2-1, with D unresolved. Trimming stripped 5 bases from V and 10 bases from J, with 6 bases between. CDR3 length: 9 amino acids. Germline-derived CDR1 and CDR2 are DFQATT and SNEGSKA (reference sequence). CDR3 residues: CSAAREQFF. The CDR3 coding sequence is TGCAGTGCTGCACGAGAGCAGTTCTTC.

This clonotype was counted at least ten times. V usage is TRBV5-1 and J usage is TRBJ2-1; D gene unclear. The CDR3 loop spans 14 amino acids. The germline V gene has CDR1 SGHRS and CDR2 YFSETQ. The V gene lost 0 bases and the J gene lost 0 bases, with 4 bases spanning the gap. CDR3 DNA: TGCGCCAGCAGCTTGGCCACCTCCTACAATGAGCAGTTCTTC. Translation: CASSLATSYNEQFF.

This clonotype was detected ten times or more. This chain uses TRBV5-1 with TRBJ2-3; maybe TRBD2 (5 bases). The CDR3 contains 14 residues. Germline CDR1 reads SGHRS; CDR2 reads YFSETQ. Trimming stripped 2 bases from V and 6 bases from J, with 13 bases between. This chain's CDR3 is CASSFTASWDTQYF. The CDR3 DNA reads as TGCGCCAGCAGCTTCACGGCTAGCTGGGATACGCAGTATTTT.

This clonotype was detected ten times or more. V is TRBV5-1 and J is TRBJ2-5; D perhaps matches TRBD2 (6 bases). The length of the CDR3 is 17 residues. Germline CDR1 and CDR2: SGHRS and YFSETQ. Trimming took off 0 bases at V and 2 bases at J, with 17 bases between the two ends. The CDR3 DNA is TGCGCCAGCAGCTTGGCCGGGGGAGCGGCATATCAAGAGACCCAGTACTTC. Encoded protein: CASSLAGGAAYQETQYF.

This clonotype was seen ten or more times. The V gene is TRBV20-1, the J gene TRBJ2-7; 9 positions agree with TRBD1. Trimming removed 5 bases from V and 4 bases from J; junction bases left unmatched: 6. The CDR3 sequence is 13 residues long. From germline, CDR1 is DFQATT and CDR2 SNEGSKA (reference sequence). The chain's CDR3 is CSAFGTGNYEQYF. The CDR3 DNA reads TGCAGTGCTTTCGGGACAGGGAATTACGAGCAGTACTTC.

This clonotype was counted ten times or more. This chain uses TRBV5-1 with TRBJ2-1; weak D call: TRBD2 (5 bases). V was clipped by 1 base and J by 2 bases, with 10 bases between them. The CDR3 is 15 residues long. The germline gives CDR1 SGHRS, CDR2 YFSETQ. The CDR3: CASSLRGPPYNEQFF. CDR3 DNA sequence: TGCGCCAGCAGCTTGAGAGGGCCCCCCTACAATGAGCAGTTCTTC.

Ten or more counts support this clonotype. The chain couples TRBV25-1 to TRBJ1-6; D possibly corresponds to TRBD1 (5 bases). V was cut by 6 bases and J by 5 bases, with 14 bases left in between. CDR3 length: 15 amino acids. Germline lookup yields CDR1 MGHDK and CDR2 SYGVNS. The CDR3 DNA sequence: TGTGCCAGCAGGCACCGGGCAGGGCATAATTCACCCCTCCACTTT. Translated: CASRHRAGHNSPLHF. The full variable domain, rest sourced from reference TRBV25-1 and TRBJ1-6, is EADIYQTPRYLVIGTGKKITLECSQTMGHDKMYWYQQDPGMELHLIHYSYGVNSTEKGDLSSESTVSRIRTEHFPLTLESARPSHTSQYLCASRHRAGHNSPLHFGNGTRLTVT.

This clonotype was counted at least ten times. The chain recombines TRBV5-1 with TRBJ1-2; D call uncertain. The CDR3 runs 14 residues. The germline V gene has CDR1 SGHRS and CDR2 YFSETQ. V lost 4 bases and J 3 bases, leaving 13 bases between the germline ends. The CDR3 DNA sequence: TGCGCCAGCAGCAAAACGACTGTCGACTATGGCTACACCTTC. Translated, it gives CASSKTTVDYGYTF.

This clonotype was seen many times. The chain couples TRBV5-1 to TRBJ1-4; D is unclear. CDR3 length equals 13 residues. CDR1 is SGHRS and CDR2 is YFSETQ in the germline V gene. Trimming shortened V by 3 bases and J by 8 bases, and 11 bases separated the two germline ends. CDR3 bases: TGCGCCAGCAGCTCTCGGGAGGGAGAAAAACTGTTTTTT. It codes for CASSSREGEKLFF.

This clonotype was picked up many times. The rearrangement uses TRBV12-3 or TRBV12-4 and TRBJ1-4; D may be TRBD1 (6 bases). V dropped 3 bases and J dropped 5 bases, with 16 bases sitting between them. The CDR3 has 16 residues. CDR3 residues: CASSFDSLRGNEKLFF. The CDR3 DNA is TGTGCCAGCAGTTTTGACAGTTTGAGGGGGAATGAAAAACTGTTTTTT.

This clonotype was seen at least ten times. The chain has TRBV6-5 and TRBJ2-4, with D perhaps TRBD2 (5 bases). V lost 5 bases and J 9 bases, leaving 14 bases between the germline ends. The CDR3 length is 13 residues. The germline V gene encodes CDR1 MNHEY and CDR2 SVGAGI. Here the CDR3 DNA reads TGTGCCAGCAGTCCCTCGGGGTATGGCATTCAGTACTTC. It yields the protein CASSPSGYGIQYF.

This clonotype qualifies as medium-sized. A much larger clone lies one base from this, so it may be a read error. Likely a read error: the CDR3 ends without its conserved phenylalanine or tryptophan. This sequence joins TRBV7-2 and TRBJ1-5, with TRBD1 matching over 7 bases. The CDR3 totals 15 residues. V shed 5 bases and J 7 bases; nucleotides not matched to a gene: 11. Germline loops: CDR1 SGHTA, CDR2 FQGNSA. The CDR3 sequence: CASSRQTGNGQPQHC. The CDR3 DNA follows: TGTGCCAGCAGCCGGCAGACAGGGAATGGGCAGCCCCAGCATTGT.

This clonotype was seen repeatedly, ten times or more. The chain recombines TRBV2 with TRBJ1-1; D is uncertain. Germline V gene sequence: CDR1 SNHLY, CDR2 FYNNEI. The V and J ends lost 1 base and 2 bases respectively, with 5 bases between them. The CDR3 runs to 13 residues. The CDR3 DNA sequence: TGTGCCAGCAGTGAAGAGGGAAACACTGAAGCTTTCTTT. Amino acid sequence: CASSEEGNTEAFF.

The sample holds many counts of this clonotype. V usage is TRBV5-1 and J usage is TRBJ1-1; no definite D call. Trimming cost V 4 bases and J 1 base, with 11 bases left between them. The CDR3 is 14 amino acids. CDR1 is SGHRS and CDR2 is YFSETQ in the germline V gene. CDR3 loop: CASSSFPPNTEAFF. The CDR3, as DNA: TGCGCCAGCAGCAGCTTTCCCCCGAACACTGAAGCTTTCTTT.

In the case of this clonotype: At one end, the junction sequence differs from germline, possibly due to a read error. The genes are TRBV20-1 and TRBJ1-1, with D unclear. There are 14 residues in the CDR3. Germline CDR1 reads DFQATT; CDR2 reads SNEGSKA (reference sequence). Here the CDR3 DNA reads TGCAGTGCTGGAGATAGAAAGCCGAACACTGAAGCTTTCTTT. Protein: CSAGDRKPNTEAFF.

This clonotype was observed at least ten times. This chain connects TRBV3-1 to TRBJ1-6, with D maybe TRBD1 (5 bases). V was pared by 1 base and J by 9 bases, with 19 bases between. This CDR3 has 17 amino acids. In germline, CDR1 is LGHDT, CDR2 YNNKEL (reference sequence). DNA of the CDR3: TGTGCCAGCAGCCAAGCAAAGGGCGGATACGGGGGTTCACCCCTCCACTTT. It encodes CASSQAKGGYGGSPLHF.

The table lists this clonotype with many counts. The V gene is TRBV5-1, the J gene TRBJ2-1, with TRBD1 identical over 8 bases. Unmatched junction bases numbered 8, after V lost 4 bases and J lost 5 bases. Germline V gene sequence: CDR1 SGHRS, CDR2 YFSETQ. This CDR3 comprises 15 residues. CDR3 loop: CASSVAGQAHNEQFF. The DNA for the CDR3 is TGCGCCAGCAGCGTGGCGGGACAGGCCCACAATGAGCAGTTCTTC. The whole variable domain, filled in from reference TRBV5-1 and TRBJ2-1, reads KAGVTQTPRYLIKTRGQQVTLSCSPISGHRSVSWYQQTPGQGLQFLFEYFSETQRNKGNFPGRFSGRQFSNSRSEMNVSTLELGDSALYLCASSVAGQAHNEQFFGPGTRLTVL.